The 29 T cell receptor beta chains presented below share a single source sample, sequenced in a study of metastatic and nonmetastatic thyroid tumors. All patients were untreated before thyroid surgery. TCRdb reprocessed the PCR reads using MiXCR. The sample contains some 28,000 clones, around 20% of which appear only once. Specimen: blood. All receptors come from a female donor with papillary thyroid cancer or a benign thyroid nodule (not recorded which). Some clones in this sample may be carry-over from other donors' samples.

Ten or more counts support this clone. The chain is built from TRBV4-2 and TRBJ2-7; 13 bases are shared with TRBD2. Germline V lookup: CDR1 LGHNA, CDR2 YNFKEQ. CDR3 length: 18 residues. V was clipped by 0 bases and J by 5 bases; unmatched bases: 10. In DNA form, the CDR3 reads TGTGCCAGCAGCCAAGATCTGAGGACTAGCGGGAGTAGGGACGAGCAGTACTTC. Translated, it gives CASSQDLRTSGSRDEQYF.

The CDR3 coding sequence is TGTGCCAGCAGCCCATCCGGGACTATACCCTACGAGCAGTACTTC. It codes for CASSPSGTIPYEQYF. This sequence joins TRBV3-1 and TRBJ2-7; the match to TRBD2 covers 7 bases. The CDR3 spans 15 residues. Germline CDR1 LGHDT, CDR2 YNNKEL (reference sequence). J gave up 2 bases and V 4 bases, and 8 bases lay outside the gene matches.

In this sample, this clone turned up a few times. The chain employs TRBV3-1 and TRBJ2-1; D unresolved. The V end lost 0 bases, the J end lost 7 bases, and 10 bases lay between the germline ends. The CDR3 contains 14 residues. Germline CDR1 is LGHDT and CDR2 is YNNKEL (reference sequence). The CDR3 bases are TGTGCCAGCAGCCAAGATTGGTTAGGGAATGAGCAGTTCTTC. It is translated as CASSQDWLGNEQFF.

This clone was detected many times. This rearrangement joins TRBV7-2 to TRBJ1-5, with D uncertain. Trimming pared 2 bases from V and 5 bases from J, leaving 13 bases between. Germline V lookup: CDR1 SGHTA, CDR2 FQGNSA. The CDR3 covers 15 residues. The CDR3 sequence: CASSLPGKRYQPQHF. Written as DNA, the CDR3 is TGTGCCAGCAGCTTACCGGGGAAGAGATATCAGCCCCAGCATTTT.

This clone appeared many times. The same CDR3 arises from other DNA sequences in this sample as well. The J gene is TRBJ1-6, the V gene TRBV7-2; D may be TRBD1 (5 bases). Germline lookup yields CDR1 SGHTA and CDR2 FQGNSA. V gave up 3 bases and J gave up 6 bases, with 12 bases separating them. This CDR3 has 15 amino acids. The CDR3 protein is CASSLYEGINSPLHF. CDR3 bases: TGTGCCAGCAGCTTGTATGAGGGGATTAATTCACCCCTCCACTTT.

The chain carries TRBV6-6 and TRBJ2-2; D gene uncertain. CDR3 size: 13 residues. Trimming took 1 base from V and 6 from J, leaving 6 bases between them. Germline lookup yields CDR1 MNHNY and CDR2 SVGAGI (reference sequence). The CDR3 reads CASSYFLPGELFF. The DNA for the CDR3 is TGTGCCAGCAGTTACTTTCTTCCCGGGGAGCTGTTTTTT.

As to this clone: This may arise from a read error, as a much more abundant clone is one base away. The sample contains more than one DNA sequence encoding this CDR3. The gene calls are TRBV27 and TRBJ1-1; D might be TRBD1 (5 bases). CDR3 size: 13 residues. CDR1 is MNHEY, CDR2 SMNVEV, per germline (reference sequence). CDR3 protein: CASRRQMNTEAFF. In DNA form, the CDR3 reads TGTGCCAGCCGAAGACAGATGAACACTGAAGCCTTCTTT.

This clone was recorded at least ten times. Written as DNA, the CDR3 is TGTGCCAGTAGTATAGTGTTGGGACTAGCGGGAGCCTACGAGCAGTACTTC. Translation: CASSIVLGLAGAYEQYF. The V and J genes are TRBV19 and TRBJ2-7; TRBD2 matches at 14 bases. V was clipped by 1 base and J by 2 bases; unmatched bases: 4. Germline V gene data show CDR1 as LNHDA and CDR2 as SQIVND (reference sequence). CDR3 length: 17 residues.

Many counts were recorded for this clone. The chain is built from TRBV28 and TRBJ1-4, with 11 bases fitting TRBD1. Germline V gene data show CDR1 as MDHEN and CDR2 as SYDVKM. The V segment lost 3 bases and the J segment 3 bases; nucleotides outside the gene matches: 6. The CDR3 extends over 17 amino acids. This chain's CDR3 is CASSFGTGGKANEKLFF. The CDR3 DNA sequence: TGTGCCAGCAGTTTTGGGACAGGGGGAAAGGCTAATGAAAAACTGTTTTTT.

This clone was seen a few times. The chain employs TRBV6-2 or TRBV6-3 and TRBJ1-4; possible D gene TRBD1, 6 bases. Germline CDR1 and CDR2: MNHEY and SVGEGT. The ends were cut back, 5 bases at V and 7 bases at J, with 17 bases in the middle. This CDR3 contains 15 residues. The CDR3 region is CASSRSPGHREKLFF. Written as DNA, the CDR3 is TGTGCCAGCAGTCGCTCCCCGGGACACCGTGAAAAACTGTTTTTT.

CDR3: CSATQYGESTDTQYF. Written as DNA, the CDR3 is TGCAGTGCTACTCAATACGGGGAGAGCACAGATACGCAGTATTTT. The rearrangement joins TRBV20-1 to TRBJ2-3; D may be TRBD2 (5 bases). V lost 4 bases and J lost 0, with 14 bases in between. Germline CDR1 reads DFQATT; CDR2 reads SNEGSKA (reference sequence). The CDR3 covers 15 residues.

This clone has ten or more counts. The chain carries TRBV5-8 and TRBJ2-7; weak D call: TRBD2 (6 bases). Germline V gene sequence: CDR1 SGHTS, CDR2 YDEGEE. This CDR3 spans 14 amino acids. V was trimmed by 4 bases and J by 5 bases, leaving 16 bases between them. The chain's CDR3 is CASSPRAGIDEQYF. The CDR3 DNA is TGTGCCAGCAGCCCCCGTGCGGGGATAGACGAGCAGTACTTC.

This clone was seen repeatedly, ten times or more. This may arise from a read error, as a much more abundant clone is one base away. At the DNA level, this CDR3 is encoded by other sequences in the same sample as well. The rearrangement uses TRBV12-3 or TRBV12-4 and TRBJ2-5; D is undetermined. CDR3 size: 15 residues. The CDR3, as DNA: TGCGCCAGCAGCCCTGCTCTTTCTAGCCAAGAGACCCAGTACTTC. Amino acid sequence: CASSPALSSQETQYF.

This clone was seen a few times. This may come from a read error, since a much larger clone is one base off. Other DNA sequences in the sample encode the same CDR3. CDR3 nucleotides: TGTGCCACCAGTGATGCTATACAGGGCAACATTCAGTACTTC. It is translated as CATSDAIQGNIQYF. This sequence joins TRBV24-1 and TRBJ2-4, with D possibly TRBD1 on 6 matching bases. With 3 bases removed from V and 7 bases from J, the gap between germline ends came to 12 bases. Per the germline V gene, CDR1 is KGHDR and CDR2 is SFDVKD. The CDR3 runs to 14 residues.

This clone is medium-sized (0.01 to 0.1%) by share. The chain joins TRBV12-3 or TRBV12-4 to TRBJ2-3; D remains unclear. Trimming removed 3 bases at V and 0 bases at J, with 10 bases between. The CDR3 spans 15 residues. The CDR3, as DNA: TGTGCCAGCAGTTTCGGAGACGCTAGCACAGATACGCAGTATTTT. Protein product: CASSFGDASTDTQYF.

This clone was seen many times. One junction end disagrees with the germline gene, perhaps due to a read error. The V call is TRBV12-3 or TRBV12-4, the J call TRBJ2-1, with TRBD1 matching over 7 bases. There are 13 residues in the CDR3. This CDR3 is CVSETGSYNEQFF. For the CDR3, the DNA is TGTGTCAGCGAGACAGGGTCCTACAATGAGCAGTTCTTC.

The table lists this clone with many counts. The chain combines TRBV11-2 with TRBJ2-5; D perhaps matches TRBD2 (6 bases). V gave up 5 bases and J gave up 7 bases, with 20 bases separating them. The length of the CDR3 is 15 residues. Germline V lookup: CDR1 SGHAT, CDR2 FQNNGV. This chain's CDR3 is CASSQEVGGQVTQYF. The CDR3 bases are TGTGCCAGCAGCCAGGAGGTGGGGGGTCAGGTGACCCAGTACTTC.

Of note for this clone: Likely a read error: the CDR3 ends without its conserved phenylalanine or tryptophan. This rearrangement joins TRBV19 to TRBJ2-1, with 9 bases fitting TRBD1. Germline trimming cut 6 bases from V and 7 bases from J; bases unmatched to any gene: 10. CDR3 length equals 15 residues. Per the germline V gene, CDR1 is LNHDA and CDR2 is SQIVND (reference sequence). The CDR3: CASRDGQGWSNEQFS. The DNA of the CDR3 is TGTGCCAGTAGGGATGGACAGGGGTGGTCGAATGAGCAGTTCAGC.

This clone is labeled as medium-sized (0.01 to 0.1%). Other DNA sequences from this sample encode an identical CDR3 as well. The rearrangement joins TRBV10-3 to TRBJ2-1; perhaps TRBD2 as D (7 bases). The CDR3 has 14 amino acids. The germline V gene has CDR1 ENHRY and CDR2 SYGVKD. With 11 bases removed from V and 5 bases from J, the gap between germline ends came to 19 bases. CDR3 coding DNA: TGTGCCGCCACCCGGGGGGCAGAGAACAATGAGCAGTTCTTC. Translation: CAATRGAENNEQFF.

In regard to this clone: A much larger clone lies a single base off, so this may be a read error. In the same sample, other DNA sequences code for this CDR3. The chain joins TRBV11-2 to TRBJ2-7; no firm D call. This CDR3 has 13 residues. The ends were cut back, 5 bases at V and 3 bases at J, with 11 bases in the middle. Germline CDR1 is SGHAT and CDR2 is FQNNGV. CDR3 in DNA: TGTGCCAGCAGCCCGGGCGGTTTCTACGAGCAGTACTTC. As protein: CASSPGGFYEQYF.

The chain links TRBV5-1 to TRBJ2-7; 9 nucleotides align to TRBD1. V was clipped by 4 bases and J by 5 bases; unmatched bases: 13. This CDR3 region has 16 residues. In germline, CDR1 is SGHRS, CDR2 YFSETQ. CDR3 protein: CASSLEQGARSDEQYF. The CDR3 DNA reads TGCGCCAGCAGCCTTGAACAGGGGGCAAGGTCCGACGAGCAGTACTTC.

This clone was counted many times. This chain links TRBV3-1 with TRBJ2-3; 7 bases agree with TRBD2. The CDR3 has 17 amino acids. Looked up from germline, CDR1 is LGHDT and CDR2 is YNNKEL (reference sequence). With 0 bases clipped from V and 0 bases from J, the junction kept 6 bases outside the gene matches. The CDR3 loop is CASSQDRGSGSTDTQYF. As DNA, the CDR3 is TGTGCCAGCAGCCAAGATCGTGGTAGCGGGAGCACAGATACGCAGTATTTT.

This clone was counted many times. The genes are TRBV30 and TRBJ2-1; D gene ambiguous. Trimming removed 0 bases from V and 5 bases from J, with 8 bases in between. The germline V gene encodes CDR1 GTSNPN and CDR2 SVGIG (reference sequence). CDR3 length: 13 residues. The chain's CDR3 is CAWSVYNDNEQFF. The CDR3 DNA is TGTGCCTGGAGTGTATATAATGACAATGAGCAGTTCTTC. Complete variable domain (other parts from reference TRBV30 and TRBJ2-1): SQTIHQWPATLVQPVGSPLSLECTVEGTSNPNLYWYRQAAGRGLQLLFYSVGIGQISSEVPQNLSASRPQDRQFILSSKKLLLSDSGFYLCAWSVYNDNEQFFGPGTRLTVL.

In its sample, this clone was seen many times. The V call is TRBV9, the J call TRBJ1-3; no clear D gene. Between the trimmed V and J ends, which lost 0 bases and 5 bases, there was a span of 9 bases. This CDR3 is built from 14 residues. Germline CDR1 is SGDLS and CDR2 is YYNGEE. The CDR3 reads CASSVGSRRNTIYF. The DNA for the CDR3 is TGTGCCAGCAGCGTAGGCAGTAGAAGAAACACCATATATTTT.

In regard to this clone: A junction end diverges from the germline sequence, so it may reflect a read error. The genes are TRBV6-1 and TRBJ2-2; D remains unclear. Germline assignment: CDR1 MNHNS and CDR2 SASEGT. The CDR3 has 12 residues. CDR3 coding DNA: TGTACCAGCAGTGCTTTTCCCGGCGAGCTGTTTTTT. Its protein product is CTSSAFPGELFF.

V is TRBV9 and J is TRBJ1-4; D gene uncertain. V was shortened by 2 bases and J by 4 bases, with 9 bases between the two germline ends. The CDR3 runs 14 residues. Per the germline V gene, CDR1 is SGDLS and CDR2 is YYNGEE. Written as DNA, the CDR3 is TGTGCCAGCAGCGTGGGCCAAGATAATGAAAAACTGTTTTTT. Encoded protein: CASSVGQDNEKLFF.

Only a few counts were recorded for this clone. CDR3 sequence reads: CASTERTNNEQFF. The CDR3 DNA reads TGTGCCAGCACTGAGCGGACAAACAATGAGCAGTTCTTC. This sequence joins TRBV6-1 and TRBJ2-1; tentatively, D is TRBD1 or TRBD2 (5 bases each). From germline, CDR1 is MNHNS and CDR2 SASEGT. Trimming cost V 7 bases and J 5 bases, with 12 bases left between them. The length of the CDR3 is 13 residues.

In its sample, this clone was seen a few times. The chain employs TRBV10-1 and TRBJ2-1; 11 nucleotides match TRBD2. The CDR3 has 15 residues. Looked up from germline, CDR1 is WNHNN and CDR2 is SYGVQD (reference sequence). V lost 1 base and J lost 7; bases outside the gene matches: 3. DNA for the CDR3: TGCGCCAGCAGTGAGTTTAGCGGGGGGGTGAATGAGCAGTTCTTC. This sequence encodes CASSEFSGGVNEQFF.

The sample holds many counts of this clone. The rearrangement links TRBV11-2 to TRBJ2-5; 11 bases align to TRBD2. Germline CDR1 and CDR2: SGHAT and FQNNGV. The CDR3 is 15 amino acids. The J segment lost 10 bases and the V segment lost 4 bases, leaving 11 bases of the junction unmatched. For the CDR3, the DNA is TGTGCCAGCAGCTCCGGGACTAGCGGTAGTAAGAACCAGTACTTC. Its protein product is CASSSGTSGSKNQYF.